This TCR beta chain was profiled in a study of T cell repertoires in cytomegalovirus infection. About the research overall: CMV epitopes that were recently identified and HLA-C-restricted were used alongside well-studied HLA-B-restricted ones. A matching HLA type, together with CMV infection, was signaled by public TCR beta signatures. Study-wide results and caveats: HLA-C-restricted, CMV-specific TCR beta clonotypes were dominant ex vivo.

This clonotype was seen more than once but under ten times. Its matching antigen is unknown. Using its own MiXCR run on the reads, TCRdb lists one record per CDR3 protein. The sample holds around 770,000 distinct CDR3 sequences, 29% seen once. This clonotype originated in a human donor in good health (CMV status not recorded). Some clones in this sample may be carry-over from other donors' samples. The starting material was cultured CD8+ T cells from PBMCs, obtained from culture after CMV antigen stimulation.

The CDR3 nucleotides are TGTGCCATCAGTCATACAGGGGGCTCTGGAAACACCATATATTTT. Its protein is CAISHTGGSGNTIYF. The chain joins TRBV10-3 to TRBJ1-3, with 8 bases aligning to TRBD1. Germline CDR1 reads ENHRY; CDR2 reads SYGVKD. CDR3 length: 15 residues. The V and J ends lost 5 bases and 0 bases, in that order; junction bases with no gene match: 3.